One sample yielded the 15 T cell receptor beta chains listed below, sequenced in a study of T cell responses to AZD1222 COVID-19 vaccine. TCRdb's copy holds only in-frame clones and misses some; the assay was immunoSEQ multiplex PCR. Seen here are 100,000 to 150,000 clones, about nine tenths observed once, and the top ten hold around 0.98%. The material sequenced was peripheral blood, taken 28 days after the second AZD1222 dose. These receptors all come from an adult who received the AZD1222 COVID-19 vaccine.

CDR3 amino acids: CASGSRGYGYTF. In DNA, the CDR3 is TGTGCCAGTGGTTCGCGAGGCTATGGCTACACCTTC. This chain connects TRBV3-1 (or the pseudogene TRBV3-2) to TRBJ1-2; D not certain. V gave up 9 bases and J gave up 4 bases, with 12 bases separating them. This CDR3 comprises 12 residues. CDR1 and CDR2 from the germline V gene are LGHDT and YNNKEL (reference sequence).

The CDR3 here is CASSQEDRLNTEAFF. CDR3 DNA sequence: TGTGCCAGCAGCCAAGAAGACCGGCTGAACACTGAAGCTTTCTTT. The chain links TRBV3-1 (or the pseudogene TRBV3-2) to TRBJ1-1; D is unclear. Germline V gives CDR1 LGHDT, CDR2 YNNKEL (reference sequence). The CDR3 has 15 residues. V was cut by 0 bases and J by 0 bases, with 8 bases left in between.

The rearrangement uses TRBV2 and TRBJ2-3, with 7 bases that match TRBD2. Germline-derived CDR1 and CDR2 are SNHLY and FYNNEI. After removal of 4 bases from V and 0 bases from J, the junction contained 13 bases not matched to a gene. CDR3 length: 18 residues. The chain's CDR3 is CASSGGGFTGSSTDTQYF. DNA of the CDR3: TGTGCCAGCAGTGGCGGGGGTTTTACCGGGTCTAGCACAGATACGCAGTATTTT.

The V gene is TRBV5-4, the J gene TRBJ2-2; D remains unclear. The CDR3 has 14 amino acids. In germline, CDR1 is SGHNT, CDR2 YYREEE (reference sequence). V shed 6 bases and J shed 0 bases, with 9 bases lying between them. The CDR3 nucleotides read TGTGCCAGCACCCGCAAAGCGAACACCGGGGAGCTGTTTTTT. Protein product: CASTRKANTGELFF.

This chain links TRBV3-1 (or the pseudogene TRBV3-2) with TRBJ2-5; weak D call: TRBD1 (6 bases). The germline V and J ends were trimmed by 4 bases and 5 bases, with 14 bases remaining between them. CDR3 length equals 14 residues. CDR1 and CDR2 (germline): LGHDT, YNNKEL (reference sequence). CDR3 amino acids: CASSPGVGWETQYF. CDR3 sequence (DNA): TGTGCCAGCAGCCCAGGGGTGGGATGGGAGACCCAGTACTTC.

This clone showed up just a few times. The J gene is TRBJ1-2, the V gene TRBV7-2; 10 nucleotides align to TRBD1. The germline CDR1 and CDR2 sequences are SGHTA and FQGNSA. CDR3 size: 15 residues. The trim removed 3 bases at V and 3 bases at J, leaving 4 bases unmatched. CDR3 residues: CASSLGQGLYYGYTF. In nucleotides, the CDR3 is TGTGCCAGCAGCTTGGGACAGGGGCTTTACTATGGCTACACCTTC.

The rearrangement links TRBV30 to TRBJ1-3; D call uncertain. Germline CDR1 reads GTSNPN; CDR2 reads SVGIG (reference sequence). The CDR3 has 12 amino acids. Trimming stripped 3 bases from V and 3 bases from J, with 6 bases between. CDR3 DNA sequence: TGTGCCTGGAGCCTTGTTGGAAACACCATATATTTT. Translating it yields CAWSLVGNTIYF.

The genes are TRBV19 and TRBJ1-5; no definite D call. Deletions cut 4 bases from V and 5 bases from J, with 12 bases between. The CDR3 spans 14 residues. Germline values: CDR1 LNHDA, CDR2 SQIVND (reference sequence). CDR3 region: CASSTLKSYQPQHF. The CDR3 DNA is TGTGCCAGTAGTACACTAAAGTCCTATCAGCCCCAGCATTTT.

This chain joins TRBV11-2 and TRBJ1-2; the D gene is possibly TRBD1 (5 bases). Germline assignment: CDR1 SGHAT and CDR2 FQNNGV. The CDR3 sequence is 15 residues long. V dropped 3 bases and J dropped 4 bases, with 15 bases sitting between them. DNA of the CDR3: TGTGCCAGCAGCTTGGAACCCGGGGCCCTCTATGGCTACACCTTC. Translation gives CASSLEPGALYGYTF.

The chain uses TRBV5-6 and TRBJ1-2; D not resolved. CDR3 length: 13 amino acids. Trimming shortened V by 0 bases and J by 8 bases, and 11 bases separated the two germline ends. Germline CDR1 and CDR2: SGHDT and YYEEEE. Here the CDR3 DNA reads TGTGCCAGCAGCTTGGAACAGTGGGCAGGCTACACCTTC. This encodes CASSLEQWAGYTF.

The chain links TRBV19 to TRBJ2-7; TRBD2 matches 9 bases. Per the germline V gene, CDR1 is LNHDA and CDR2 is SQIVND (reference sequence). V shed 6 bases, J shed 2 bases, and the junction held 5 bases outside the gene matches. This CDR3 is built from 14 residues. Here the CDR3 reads CASRGTSWTYEQYF. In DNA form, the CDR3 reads TGTGCCAGTAGGGGGACTAGCTGGACCTACGAGCAGTACTTC.

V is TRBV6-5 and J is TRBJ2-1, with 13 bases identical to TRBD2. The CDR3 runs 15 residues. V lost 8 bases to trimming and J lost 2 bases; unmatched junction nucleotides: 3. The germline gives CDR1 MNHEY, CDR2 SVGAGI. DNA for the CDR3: TGTGCCAGCGAGACTAGCGGGAGGCCCTACAATGAGCAGTTCTTC. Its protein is CASETSGRPYNEQFF.

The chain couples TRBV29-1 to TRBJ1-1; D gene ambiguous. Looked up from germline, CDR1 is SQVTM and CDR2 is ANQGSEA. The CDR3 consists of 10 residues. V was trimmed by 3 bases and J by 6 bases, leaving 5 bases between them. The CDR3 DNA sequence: TGCAGCGTTGATAGACCTGAAGCTTTCTTT. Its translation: CSVDRPEAFF. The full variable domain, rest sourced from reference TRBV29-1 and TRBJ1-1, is SAVISQKPSRDICQRGTSLTIQCQVDSQVTMMFWYRQQPGQSLTLIATANQGSEATYESGFVIDKFPISRPNLTFSTLTVSNMSPEDSSIYLCSVDRPEAFFGQGTRLTVV.

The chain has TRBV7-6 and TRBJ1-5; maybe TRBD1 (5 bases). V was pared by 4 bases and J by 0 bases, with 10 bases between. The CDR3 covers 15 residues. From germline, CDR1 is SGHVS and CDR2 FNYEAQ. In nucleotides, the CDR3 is TGTGCCAGCAGCTCCAGACAGAATAGCAATCAGCCCCAGCATTTT. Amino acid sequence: CASSSRQNSNQPQHF. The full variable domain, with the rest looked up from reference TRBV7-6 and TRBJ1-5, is GAGVSQSPRYKVTKRGQDVALRCDPISGHVSLYWYRQALGQGPEFLTYFNYEAQQDKSGLPNDRFSAERPEGSISTLTIQRTEQRDSAMYRCASSSRQNSNQPQHFGDGTRLSIL.

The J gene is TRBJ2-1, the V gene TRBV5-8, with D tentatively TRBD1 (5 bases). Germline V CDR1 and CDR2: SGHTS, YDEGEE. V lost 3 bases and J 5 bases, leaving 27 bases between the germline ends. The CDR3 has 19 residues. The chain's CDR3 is CASSWDGRTGSLRHNEQFF. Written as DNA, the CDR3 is TGTGCCAGCAGCTGGGATGGAAGAACAGGTTCATTGCGTCACAATGAGCAGTTCTTC.